This T cell receptor beta chain was found in a study of cytomegalovirus exposure and HLA in healthy donors. About the research overall: A subsequent analysis reported that the 95 to 150 validation repertoires were produced on the same platform that had also been used for the 666 first-cohort repertoires.

The CDR3 runs 15 residues. CDR1 MDHEN and CDR2 SYDVKM come from the germline V gene. After removal of 4 bases from V and 8 bases from J, the junction contained 7 bases not matched to a gene. Overall study findings and caveats: A subsequent analysis found that TCR clusters from the first cohort also tended to co-occur in the 120 or so validation repertoires, with approximately 95% of cluster scores above 0. Researchers reported that a few CMV-associated chains were confirmed in vitro as CMV antigen-specific. It was reported that the classifier diagnosed cytomegalovirus status with high specificity and sensitivity in both the original and validation cohorts.

A note on this clone: Its antigen remains unidentified.

Repertoires were generated with immunoSEQ multiplex PCR, while TCRdb's copy carries only in-frame clones and drops some. The sample contains some 100,000 clones, roughly 86% of which appear only once. This rearrangement joins TRBV28 to TRBJ1-4; 10 nucleotides agree with TRBD1. Sequenced material: PBMCs. The receptor comes from a woman younger than 35 in good health and CMV-seronegative. CDR3 nucleotides: TGTGCCAGCAGTTACCGGGACAGGGGAATCGAAAAACTGTTTTTT. Protein product: CASSYRDRGIEKLFF. The full variable domain, rest sourced from reference TRBV28 and TRBJ1-4, is DVKVTQSSRYLVKRTGEKVFLECVQDMDHENMFWYRQDPGLGLRLIYFSYDVKMKEKGDIPEGYSVSREKKERFSLILESASTNQTSMYLCASSYRDRGIEKLFFGSGTQLSVL.